This T cell receptor beta chain was sequenced in a study of OX40 agonist ivuxolimab in advanced cancers. Overall study: Ivuxolimab, an agonist antibody against OX40 (CD134), was given to patients. Ivuxolimab was administered intravenously to patients at 0.01 to 10 mg/kg every 2 weeks. Treatment received earlier with anti-PD-1, anti-PD-L1 or anti-CTLA-4 agents was allowed, and more than 35% had some.

Of note for this clone: Its antigen is not identified.

The CDR3 loop spans 14 amino acids. The germline V gene encodes CDR1 LNHDA and CDR2 SQIVND (reference sequence). V gave up 4 bases and J gave up 4 bases; unmatched junction bases: 3. Sequenced by immunoSEQ multiplex PCR; TCRdb stores in-frame clones only, minus some. The sample holds tens of thousands of clones, 81% seen once. The study's findings and limits: Doses of 0.1 to 3.0 mg/kg were accompanied by clonal expansion of CD4+ and CD8+ blood T cells by week 6.

The sequencing used CD4+ or CD8+ T cells sorted from blood, collected in a trial of the OX40 agonist ivuxolimab. The rearrangement uses TRBV19 and TRBJ2-1; 8 bases are a match to TRBD2. This receptor was identified in an adult with an advanced solid tumor such as melanoma, head and neck, liver or kidney cancer. The chain's CDR3 is CASSNGGDYNEQFF. CDR3 nucleotide sequence: TGTGCCAGTAGTAACGGGGGGGATTACAATGAGCAGTTCTTC.